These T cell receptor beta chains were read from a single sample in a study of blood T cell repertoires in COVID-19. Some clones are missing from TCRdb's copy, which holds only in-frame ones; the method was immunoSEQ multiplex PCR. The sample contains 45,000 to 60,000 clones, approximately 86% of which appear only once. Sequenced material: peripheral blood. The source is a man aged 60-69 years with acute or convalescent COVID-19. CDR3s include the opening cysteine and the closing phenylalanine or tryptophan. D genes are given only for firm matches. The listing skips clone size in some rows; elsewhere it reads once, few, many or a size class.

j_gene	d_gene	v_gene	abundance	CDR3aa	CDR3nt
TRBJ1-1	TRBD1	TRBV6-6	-	CASSYGQGARTEAFF	TGTGCCAGCAGTTACGGACAGGGGGCGAGGACTGAAGCTTTCTTT
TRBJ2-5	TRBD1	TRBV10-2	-	CASSGQDQETQYF	TGCGCCAGCAGCGGACAGGACCAAGAGACCCAGTACTTC
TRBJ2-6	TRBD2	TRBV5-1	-	CASSLERGSGNVLTF	TGCGCCAGCAGCTTAGAGCGGGGGTCGGGCAACGTCCTGACTTTC
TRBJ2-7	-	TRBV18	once	CASSAGTSPYEQYF	TGTGCCAGCTCAGCCGGGACATCACCCTACGAGCAGTACTTC
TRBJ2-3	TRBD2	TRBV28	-	CASSNGGGQDTQYF	TGTGCCAGCAGCAACGGGGGGGGCCAAGATACGCAGTATTTT
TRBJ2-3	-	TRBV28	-	CASCSSDTDTQYF	TGTGCCAGCTGCTCTAGCGACACAGATACGCAGTATTTT
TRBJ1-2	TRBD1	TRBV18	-	CASSPPGQGFGYTF	TGTGCCAGCTCACCTCCTGGACAGGGTTTCGGCTACACCTTC
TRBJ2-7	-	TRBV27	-	CASSPSSAYEQYF	TGTGCCAGCAGTCCTTCGTCTGCCTACGAGCAGTACTTC
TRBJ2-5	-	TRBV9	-	CASSGARAKETQYF	TGTGCCAGCAGCGGAGCCAGGGCTAAAGAGACCCAGTACTTC
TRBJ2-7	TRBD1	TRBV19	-	CASSPGTGGSYEQYF	TGTGCCAGTAGTCCTGGGACAGGGGGCTCCTACGAGCAGTACTTC
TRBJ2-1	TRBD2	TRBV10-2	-	CASRGGGGFGNEQFF	TGCGCCAGCAGGGGGGGCGGGGGGTTTGGTAATGAGCAGTTCTTC
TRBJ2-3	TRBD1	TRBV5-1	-	CASSLVTGTGFLTDTQYF	TGCGCCAGCAGCTTGGTTACCGGGACAGGGTTTCTCACAGATACGCAGTATTTT
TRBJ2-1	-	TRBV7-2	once	CASSSGVYNEQFF	TGTGCCAGCAGTTCCGGGGTATACAATGAGCAGTTCTTC
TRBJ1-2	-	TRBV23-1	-	CASSQKYKRGRGYGYTF	TGCGCCAGCAGTCAAAAGTACAAACGGGGCAGGGGCTATGGCTACACCTTC
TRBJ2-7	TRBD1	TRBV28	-	CASSQPWTGALEEQYF	TGTGCCAGCAGTCAACCCTGGACAGGGGCTTTGGAAGAGCAGTACTTC
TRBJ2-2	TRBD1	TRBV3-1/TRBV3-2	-	CASSQQGANTGELFF	TGTGCCAGCAGCCAGCAGGGGGCGAACACCGGGGAGCTGTTTTTT
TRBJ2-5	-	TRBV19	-	CASSEQPRETQYF	TGTGCCAGTAGTGAACAACCGCGGGAGACCCAGTACTTC
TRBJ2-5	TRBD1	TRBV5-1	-	CASSLDRGQQETQYF	TGCGCCAGCAGCTTGGACAGGGGGCAACAAGAGACCCAGTACTTC
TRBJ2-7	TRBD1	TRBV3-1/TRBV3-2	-	CASGGFLRTGVREQYF	TGTGCCAGCGGCGGATTTTTAAGGACAGGGGTTCGGGAGCAGTACTTC
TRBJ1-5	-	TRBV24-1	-	CATSDRGGKYNQPQHF	TGTGCCACCAGTGACCGTGGGGGCAAATACAATCAGCCCCAGCATTTT
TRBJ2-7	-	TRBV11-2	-	CASSLDFQGGREQYF	TGTGCCAGCAGCTTAGATTTCCAGGGAGGTAGGGAGCAGTACTTC
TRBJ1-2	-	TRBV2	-	CASSEGTVYGYTF	TGTGCCAGCAGTGAAGGGACAGTCTATGGCTACACCTTC
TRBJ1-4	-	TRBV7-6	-	CASSSYGIGVTTNEKLFF	TGTGCCAGCAGCTCATATGGGATAGGGGTGACAACTAATGAAAAACTGTTTTTT
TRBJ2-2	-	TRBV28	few	CASRTTRPGELFF	TGTGCCAGCCGGACTACTAGGCCCGGGGAGCTGTTTTTT
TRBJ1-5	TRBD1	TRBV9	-	CASSGTGDPYSNQPQHF	TGTGCCAGCAGCGGGACAGGGGACCCCTATAGCAATCAGCCCCAGCATTTT
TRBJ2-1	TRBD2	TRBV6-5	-	CASRAGLAGINEQFF	TGTGCCAGCAGGGCCGGACTAGCGGGAATCAATGAGCAGTTCTTC
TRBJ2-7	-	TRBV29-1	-	CSVEVGGAYEQYF	TGCAGCGTTGAAGTTGGAGGAGCCTACGAGCAGTACTTC
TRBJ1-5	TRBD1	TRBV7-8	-	CASSLVSQGANQPQHF	TGTGCCAGCAGCTTAGTGAGTCAGGGGGCGAATCAGCCCCAGCATTTT
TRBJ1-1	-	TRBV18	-	CASSGIEINTEAFF	TGTGCCAGCTCAGGTATAGAGATAAACACTGAAGCTTTCTTT
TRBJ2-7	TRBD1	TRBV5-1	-	CASSLQDRYYEQYF	TGCGCCAGCAGCTTGCAGGACAGGTATTACGAGCAGTACTTC
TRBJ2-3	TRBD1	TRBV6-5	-	CASSYSRQGVTDTQYF	TGTGCCAGCAGTTACTCGAGGCAGGGGGTAACAGATACGCAGTATTTT
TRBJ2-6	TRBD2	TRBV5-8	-	CASSLGLAGSYSGANVLTF	TGTGCCAGCAGCTTGGGACTAGCGGGCTCGTACTCTGGGGCCAACGTCCTGACTTTC
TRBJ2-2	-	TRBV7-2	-	CASSVDSTGELFF	TGTGCCAGCAGTGTGGACAGTACCGGGGAGCTGTTTTTT
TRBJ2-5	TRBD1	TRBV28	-	CASSRTGGLQETQYF	TGTGCCAGCAGTCGTACAGGGGGCTTACAAGAGACCCAGTACTTC
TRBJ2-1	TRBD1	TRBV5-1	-	CASSFQGTGIIGVGNEQFF	TGCGCCAGCAGCTTTCAGGGGACAGGGATTATAGGAGTTGGAAATGAGCAGTTCTTC
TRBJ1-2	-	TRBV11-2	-	CASSLVNSNYGYTF	TGTGCCAGCAGCTTAGTTAACTCTAACTATGGCTACACCTTC
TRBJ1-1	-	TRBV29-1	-	CSADRNTEAFF	TGCAGCGCGGACAGAAACACTGAAGCTTTCTTT
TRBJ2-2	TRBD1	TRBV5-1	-	CASSLGTGGDTGELFF	TGCGCCAGCAGCTTGGGTACAGGGGGAGACACCGGGGAGCTGTTTTTT
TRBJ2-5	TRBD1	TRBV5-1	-	CASSLPGTGQETQYF	TGCGCCAGCAGCTTGCCCGGGACAGGACAAGAGACCCAGTACTTC
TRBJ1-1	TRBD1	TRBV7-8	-	CASSVGTGRPEAFF	TGTGCCAGCAGCGTTGGGACAGGTCGACCTGAAGCTTTCTTT
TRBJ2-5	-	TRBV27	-	CASSAPSEGKTQYF	TGTGCCAGCAGTGCACCCTCGGAGGGGAAGACCCAGTACTTC